The rows below give T cell receptor beta chains drawn from one sample of a study of human T cells and chemical hapten exposure. A single record per CDR3 protein comes from TCRdb applying MiXCR to the RACE reads. The table lists roughly 50,000 distinct CDR3 sequences, approximately 9.9% of them singletons. This specimen consisted of whole blood, obtained in connection with sensitization to the hapten diphenylcyclopropenone (DPC). These receptors were taken from a woman aged 35 to 49 with alopecia areata. Some clones in this sample may be carry-over from other donors' samples. The conserved cysteine and the conserved F or W are not part of the CDR3 here.

>TRBV13
ASSSFPPGASGAYVQF
>TRBV16
ASSQVFQGPPYEQY
>TRBV5-1
ASSPGGGQGDYGYT
>TRBV4-1
ASKEGQGSNQPQH
>TRBV2
ASSPLELAGLYLSYNEQF
>TRBV5-1
ASSLSQGAYETQY
>TRBV7-8
ASSLRQGIGYGYT
>TRBV4-2
ASSQDLGKAF
>TRBV7-9
ASSHTGRAGNEQF
>TRBV2
ASRDQSSYNSPLH
>TRBV28
ASWGGIFYNEQF
>TRBV3-1
ASSQGQGTPVEQY
>TRBV18
ASSLGTGDTEAF
>TRBV27
ASSYELAGFYNEQF
>TRBV3-1
ASSHRGQAYNEQF
>TRBV12-3/TRBV12-4
ASRPGQEHQPQH